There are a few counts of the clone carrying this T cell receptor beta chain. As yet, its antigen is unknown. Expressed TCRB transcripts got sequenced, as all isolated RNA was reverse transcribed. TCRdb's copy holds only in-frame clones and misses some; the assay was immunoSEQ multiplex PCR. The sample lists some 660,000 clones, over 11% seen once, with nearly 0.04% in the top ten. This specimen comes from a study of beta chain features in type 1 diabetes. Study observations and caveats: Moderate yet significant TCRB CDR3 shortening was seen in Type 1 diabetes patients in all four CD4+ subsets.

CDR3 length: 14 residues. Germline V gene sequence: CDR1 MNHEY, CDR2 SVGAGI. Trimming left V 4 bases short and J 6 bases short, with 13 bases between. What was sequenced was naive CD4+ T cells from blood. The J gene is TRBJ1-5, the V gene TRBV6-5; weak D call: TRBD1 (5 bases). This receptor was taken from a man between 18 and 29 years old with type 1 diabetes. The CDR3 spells CASSWVGGGQPQHF. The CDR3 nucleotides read TGTGCCAGCAGTTGGGTGGGGGGTGGTCAGCCCCAGCATTTT.